This T cell receptor (beta chain) was sequenced in a study of T-cell memory formation after mild COVID-19. TCRdb re-called the 5' RACE reads through MiXCR, storing one row per CDR3 protein. In the table there are about half a million distinct CDR3 sequences, around a sixth of which are singletons. This clonotype was counted a few times. Its antigen is not known. Study-level points and caveats: Whether second-wave clones peaking at day 37 were SARS-CoV-2 specific went unconfirmed. Those CD4+ clones that contracted were mainly in CM and EM (CD8+ ones in EMRA).

This receptor was taken from an adult woman who had mild COVID-19 (a few samples of this study predate the infection). Cell type and time point are not known. Sequenced sample: PBMCs or a T cell subset sorted from them (not recorded which).

The CDR3 coding sequence is TGTGCCAGCAGCTCGCCCCTAGCGGGAAGAGCGACAGATACGCAGTATTTT. Amino acids: CASSSPLAGRATDTQYF. The rearrangement links TRBV7-9 to TRBJ2-3, with 9 bases matching TRBD2. The CDR3 has 17 residues. V lost 4 bases, J lost 3 bases, and 11 bases stayed unmatched. The V gene's germline CDR1 is SEHNR and CDR2 FQNEAQ (reference sequence).